The 5 T cell receptor beta chains presented below share a single source sample, sequenced in a study of CD8 T cells in Susac syndrome. Reverse transcription of about 0.5 to 1 ug RNA used random hexamers. From the immunoSEQ multiplex PCR reads, TCRdb called clonotypes with MiXCR, one entry per CDR3 protein. The sample consists of 150,000 to 250,000 distinct CDR3 sequences, over 90% of them appearing once. Input material: CD4+ T cells from PBMCs. Every receptor here comes from a human donor with multiple sclerosis.

The chain couples TRBV12-3 or TRBV12-4 to TRBJ1-5, with D perhaps matching TRBD1 (5 bases). The CDR3 sequence is 13 residues long. V shed 3 bases and J shed 6 bases, with 9 bases lying between them. CDR3 sequence: CASSLGVAQPQHF. The DNA for the CDR3 is TGTGCCAGCAGTTTGGGGGTGGCTCAGCCCCAGCATTTT.

The DNA of the CDR3 is TGTGCCTGGAGCGCGGACACTAGCAATCAGCCCCAGCATTTT. Amino acid sequence: CAWSADTSNQPQHF. The chain combines TRBV30 with TRBJ1-5; perhaps TRBD1 as D (5 bases). This CDR3 region has 14 residues. The V end was cut by 3 bases, the J end by 0 bases, with 9 bases between. CDR1 GTSNPN and CDR2 SVGIG come from the germline V gene (reference sequence).

This clonotype was found once. The chain links TRBV20-1 to TRBJ2-3; 10 bases fit TRBD2. Germline CDR1 and CDR2: DFQATT and SNEGSKA (reference sequence). The CDR3 runs to 14 residues. Trimming cost V 6 bases and J 5 bases; bases outside gene matches: 8. This chain's CDR3 is CSAFAAGGGDTQYF. The CDR3 DNA reads TGCAGTGCCTTTGCAGCGGGAGGGGGAGATACGCAGTATTTT.

This chain joins TRBV2 and TRBJ1-1; 7 positions agree with TRBD1. The germline CDR1 and CDR2 sequences are SNHLY and FYNNEI. The CDR3 sequence is 15 residues long. V shed 8 bases, J shed 6 bases, and the junction held 15 bases outside the gene matches. CDR3 sequence (DNA): TGTGCCAGCGGGGGGACAGTTCTATGGGGGCCTGAAGCTTTCTTT. As protein: CASGGTVLWGPEAFF.

This clonotype appeared once. The chain is built from TRBV7-9 and TRBJ1-2; 9 bases are a match to TRBD1. The CDR3 is 14 amino acids. The V gene's germline CDR1 is SEHNR and CDR2 FQNEAQ (reference sequence). Trimming took 5 bases from V and 4 from J; bases not matched to a gene: 5. Written as DNA, the CDR3 is TGTGCCAGCAGCCCCAGGACAGGGGTCTATGGCTACACCTTC. It yields the protein CASSPRTGVYGYTF.